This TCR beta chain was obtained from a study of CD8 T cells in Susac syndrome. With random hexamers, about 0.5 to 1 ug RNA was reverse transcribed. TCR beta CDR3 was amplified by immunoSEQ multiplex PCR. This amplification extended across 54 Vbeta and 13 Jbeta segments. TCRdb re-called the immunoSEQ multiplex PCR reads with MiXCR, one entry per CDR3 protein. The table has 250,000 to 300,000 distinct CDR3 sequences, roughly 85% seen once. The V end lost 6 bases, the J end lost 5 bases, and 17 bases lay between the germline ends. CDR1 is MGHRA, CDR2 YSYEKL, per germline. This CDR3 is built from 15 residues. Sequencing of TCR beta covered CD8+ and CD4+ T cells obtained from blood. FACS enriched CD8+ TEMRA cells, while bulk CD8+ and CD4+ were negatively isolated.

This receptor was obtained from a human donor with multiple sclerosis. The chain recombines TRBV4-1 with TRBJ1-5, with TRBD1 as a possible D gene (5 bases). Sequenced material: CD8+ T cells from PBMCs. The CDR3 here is CASREAWGGDQPQHF. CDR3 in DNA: TGCGCCAGCAGGGAGGCATGGGGAGGGGATCAGCCCCAGCATTTT.